The 29 T cell receptor beta chains below come from one sample, sequenced in a study of blood T cell repertoires in COVID-19 (dated by TCRdb to about 2020). Library method: the immunoSEQ multiplex PCR assay. The immuneACCESS repertoire file appears here via TCRdb, limited to in-frame rearrangements. These files lack a portion of the clones; in checked studies, under half of the deficit traces to unresolved V genes, and the cause of the others is not known. The sample yields some 200,000 clones; about 90% were counted once. The ten largest clones represent 0.6% to 1% of the sample. The sample comprised peripheral blood. These receptor sequences come from a woman between 65 and 79 years old with acute or convalescent COVID-19.

The chain links TRBV11-3 to TRBJ1-3; D possibly corresponds to TRBD1 (6 bases). CDR1 is SGHNT and CDR2 is YENEEA in the germline V gene. Trimming took off 3 bases at V and 0 bases at J, with 9 bases between the two ends. The CDR3 runs 15 residues. In nucleotides, the CDR3 is TGTGCCAGCAGCTTCGGGACAAGCTCTGGAAACACCATATATTTT. It is translated as CASSFGTSSGNTIYF.

This clone showed up just once. The chain couples TRBV28 to TRBJ1-1; no clear D gene. CDR3 length equals 14 residues. Germline V gives CDR1 MDHEN, CDR2 SYDVKM. Trimming cost V 3 bases and J 4 bases, with 12 bases left between them. The CDR3, as DNA: TGTGCCAGCAGTTTTCTGGGAGGAGGCACTGAAGCTTTCTTT. Residues: CASSFLGGGTEAFF.

The chain's CDR3 is CASRHSGEQYF. The DNA for the CDR3 is TGTGCCAGTAGGCATTCAGGCGAGCAGTACTTC. The chain employs TRBV19 and TRBJ2-7; unclear D gene. Germline-derived CDR1 and CDR2 are LNHDA and SQIVND (reference sequence). This CDR3 has 11 amino acids. Trimming took off 6 bases at V and 6 bases at J, with 9 bases between the two ends.

The chain has TRBV5-8 and TRBJ2-6; D is undetermined. Trimming took off 0 bases at V and 0 bases at J, with 4 bases between the two ends. This CDR3 comprises 15 residues. In germline, CDR1 is SGHTS, CDR2 YDEGEE. The CDR3 region is CASSLALSGANVLTF. The CDR3 nucleotides read TGTGCCAGCAGCTTGGCTCTCTCTGGGGCCAACGTCCTGACTTTC. The variable domain in full, completed from reference TRBV5-8 and TRBJ2-6, reads EAGVTQSPTHLIKTRGQQATLRCSPISGHTSVYWYQQALGLGLQFLLWYDEGEERNRGNFPPRFSGRQFPNYSSELNVNALELEDSALYLCASSLALSGANVLTFGAGSRLTVL.

Comment on this clone: The same CDR3 also results from other DNA sequences found in this sample. The chain employs TRBV18 and TRBJ2-7; 10 bases align to TRBD1. After removal of 4 bases from V and 2 bases from J, the junction contained 2 bases not matched to a gene. This CDR3 comprises 14 residues. Germline V lookup: CDR1 KGHSH, CDR2 LQKENI. The CDR3 spells CASSRDRGAYEQYF. For the CDR3, the DNA is TGTGCCAGCTCACGGGACAGGGGTGCCTACGAGCAGTACTTC.

The chain couples TRBV2 to TRBJ1-5; tentative D call: TRBD1 (6 bases). The CDR3 is 15 amino acids. Trimming took off 8 bases at V and 4 bases at J, with 18 bases between the two ends. From germline, CDR1 is SNHLY and CDR2 FYNNEI. The CDR3 here is CASSVGAMENQPQHF. The CDR3 bases are TGTGCCAGCTCGGTGGGGGCGATGGAGAATCAGCCCCAGCATTTT.

V and J are TRBV6-5 and TRBJ2-7; 7 bases are a match to TRBD1. CDR3 length: 12 residues. J lost 5 bases, V lost 7 bases, and 5 bases had no gene match. Germline assignment: CDR1 MNHEY and CDR2 SVGAGI. The CDR3, as DNA: TGTGCCAGCATCGGGACAGCGAACGAGCAGTACTTC. Amino acid sequence: CASIGTANEQYF.

The CDR3 here is CASSFKTGGNTIYF. The CDR3 DNA reads as TGTGCCAGCAGCTTTAAGACAGGGGGGAACACCATATATTTT. The genes are TRBV7-6 and TRBJ1-3; 9 bases line up with TRBD1. This CDR3 contains 14 residues. The V gene's germline CDR1 is SGHVS and CDR2 FNYEAQ. The V and J ends lost 3 bases and 7 bases, in that order; junction bases with no gene match: 4.

In the case of this clone: Other DNA sequences in the same sample also yield this CDR3. The chain joins TRBV3-1 (or the pseudogene TRBV3-2) to TRBJ1-3; D is uncertain. Germline loops: CDR1 LGHDT, CDR2 YNNKEL (reference sequence). The CDR3 runs to 13 residues. Trimming removed 3 bases at V and 4 bases at J, with 7 bases between. CDR3 in amino acids: CASSQGRGNTIYF. CDR3 nucleotides: TGTGCCAGCAGCCAGGGCAGGGGAAACACCATATATTTT.

About this clone: Within the sample, other DNA sequences also encode this same CDR3. The chain carries TRBV3-1 (or the pseudogene TRBV3-2) and TRBJ1-3; D is undetermined. CDR3 size: 13 residues. The germline V and J ends were trimmed by 4 bases and 1 base, with 5 bases remaining between them. Germline V lookup: CDR1 LGHDT, CDR2 YNNKEL (reference sequence). The CDR3 is CASSLRSGNTIYF. CDR3 bases: TGTGCCAGCAGCCTCCGGTCTGGAAACACCATATATTTT.

This clone has a single count. The CDR3 nucleotides read TGTGCCACCAGTGACGGGGGACGCACAGATACGCAGTATTTT. Translating gives CATSDGGRTDTQYF. The chain has TRBV24-1 and TRBJ2-3, with a possible D match to TRBD2 (6 bases). V shed 4 bases and J shed 1 base, with 8 bases lying between them. Germline values: CDR1 KGHDR, CDR2 SFDVKD. The CDR3 covers 14 residues.

This clone occurred a few times. The genes are TRBV29-1 and TRBJ1-1; 7 bases line up with TRBD1. CDR1 and CDR2 (germline): SQVTM, ANQGSEA. The junction had 5 bases not matched to a gene; V was cut back by 6 bases and J by 4 bases. This CDR3 has 12 residues. CDR3 bases: TGCAGCGTCACGTCAGGGGGCACTGAAGCTTTCTTT. Translated: CSVTSGGTEAFF.

The chain employs TRBV10-3 and TRBJ2-7; 12 nucleotides agree with TRBD2. This CDR3 has 14 residues. The germline V gene has CDR1 ENHRY and CDR2 SYGVKD. The V and J ends lost 4 bases and 4 bases, in that order; junction bases with no gene match: 2. The CDR3 spells CAISGLAGEYEQYF. DNA for the CDR3: TGTGCCATCAGTGGACTAGCGGGAGAGTACGAGCAGTACTTC.

The chain has TRBV6-1 and TRBJ1-4; weak D call: TRBD1 (5 bases). The CDR3 spans 16 residues. Per germline, CDR1 MNHNS and CDR2 SASEGT. The germline V and J ends were trimmed by 2 bases and 4 bases, with 14 bases remaining between them. The CDR3 sequence is CASSENSGRVNEKLFF. Here the CDR3 DNA reads TGTGCCAGCAGTGAAAATAGCGGCAGGGTTAATGAAAAACTGTTTTTT.

The J gene is TRBJ2-5, the V gene TRBV5-1, with a weak D call TRBD2 (5 bases). The V and J ends lost 0 bases and 5 bases respectively, with 23 bases between them. The CDR3 is 18 amino acids. In germline, CDR1 is SGHRS, CDR2 YFSETQ. The CDR3 DNA is TGCGCCAGCAGCTTGGGCGAAGTCGGAGGCAAGGAAACGGAGACCCAGTACTTC. Its protein is CASSLGEVGGKETETQYF.

The chain joins TRBV28 to TRBJ2-4, with D perhaps TRBD1 (6 bases). The germline V gene encodes CDR1 MDHEN and CDR2 SYDVKM. The length of the CDR3 is 15 residues. The germline V and J ends were trimmed by 7 bases and 3 bases, with 16 bases remaining between them. As DNA, the CDR3 is TGTGCCAGCACCCTAGGAGACAGGATCAAAAACATTCAGTACTTC. Translation: CASTLGDRIKNIQYF.

The chain couples TRBV7-9 to TRBJ2-4; no clear D gene. V lost 4 bases to trimming and J lost 1 base, with 8 bases between them. This CDR3 is 14 amino acids long. Germline V gene lookup returns CDR1 SEHNR and CDR2 FQNEAQ (reference sequence). This CDR3 is CASSYSGAKNIQYF. The CDR3 DNA is TGTGCCAGCAGCTACTCCGGGGCCAAAAACATTCAGTACTTC.

The J gene is TRBJ1-2, the V gene TRBV25-1; 8 nucleotides match TRBD1. The CDR3 sequence is 13 residues long. With V trimmed by 6 bases and J by 4 bases, 4 bases remained unmatched. The germline CDR1 and CDR2 sequences are MGHDK and SYGVNS. The DNA of the CDR3 is TGTGCCAGCAGGGACAGGGATATCTATGGCTACACCTTC. As protein: CASRDRDIYGYTF.

The chain combines TRBV6-4 with TRBJ2-4; 12 bases fit TRBD1. Trimming at V came to 7 bases and at J to 1 base, leaving 8 bases not matched to a gene. This CDR3 has 17 residues. The germline V gene encodes CDR1 MRHNA and CDR2 SNTAGT. CDR3 DNA sequence: TGTGCCAGCACTCTGGGGACAGGGGGCTTCGCCAAAAACATTCAGTACTTC. Translation gives CASTLGTGGFAKNIQYF.

The chain carries TRBV9 and TRBJ2-3; TRBD2 matches 8 bases. The CDR3 length is 13 residues. Per germline, CDR1 SGDLS and CDR2 YYNGEE. With V trimmed by 5 bases and J by 5 bases, 4 bases remained unmatched. The chain's CDR3 is CASSGTRLDTQYF. In DNA, the CDR3 is TGTGCCAGCAGTGGGACTAGGTTAGATACGCAGTATTTT.

J is TRBJ2-5 and V is TRBV13, with D possibly matching TRBD1 (6 bases). This CDR3 region has 17 residues. Germline V gene lookup returns CDR1 PRHDT and CDR2 FYEKMQ (reference sequence). Between the trimmed V and J ends, which lost 5 bases and 5 bases, there was a span of 24 bases. CDR3 in amino acids: CASSTWTDPTVVETQYF. In DNA, the CDR3 is TGTGCCAGCAGCACTTGGACAGACCCAACGGTGGTGGAGACCCAGTACTTC.

The rearrangement joins TRBV19 to TRBJ2-7; 7 nucleotides match TRBD2. The V gene end was trimmed by 5 bases and the J gene end by 7 bases; junction bases not matched to a gene: 11. CDR1 and CDR2 (germline): LNHDA, SQIVND (reference sequence). The CDR3 spans 14 residues. CDR3 sequence reads: CASSPLGGGYEQYF. CDR3 sequence (DNA): TGTGCCAGTAGTCCTCTCGGCGGGGGTTATGAGCAGTACTTC. The variable domain in full, completed from reference TRBV19 and TRBJ2-7, reads DGGITQSPKYLFRKEGQNVTLSCEQNLNHDAMYWYRQDPGQGLRLIYYSQIVNDFQKGDIAEGYSVSREKKESFPLTVTSAQKNPTAFYLCASSPLGGGYEQYFGPGTRLTVT.

The chain couples TRBV6-5 to TRBJ1-4; 7 nucleotides line up with TRBD1. There are 14 residues in the CDR3. Germline loops: CDR1 MNHEY, CDR2 SVGAGI. The V and J ends lost 6 bases and 4 bases, in that order; junction bases with no gene match: 5. This CDR3 is CASRGDSFNEKLFF. CDR3 coding DNA: TGTGCCAGCAGGGGGGACAGCTTTAATGAAAAACTGTTTTTT.

V gene TRBV5-4 combines with J gene TRBJ2-2; D perhaps matches TRBD2 (6 bases). Trimming shortened V by 4 bases and J by 1 base, and 14 bases separated the two germline ends. The CDR3 spans 16 residues. Germline assignment: CDR1 SGHNT and CDR2 YYREEE (reference sequence). CDR3 in amino acids: CASSPARRGNTGELFF. CDR3 DNA: TGTGCCAGCAGCCCGGCAAGGCGGGGGAACACCGGGGAGCTGTTTTTT.

The chain links TRBV19 to TRBJ2-3, with TRBD2 matching over 9 bases. Germline values: CDR1 LNHDA, CDR2 SQIVND (reference sequence). J was trimmed by 2 bases and V by 6 bases; bases with no gene match: 3. The CDR3 consists of 14 residues. CDR3 loop: CASSAGGLTDTQYF. CDR3 coding DNA: TGTGCCAGTAGCGCGGGGGGGCTCACAGATACGCAGTATTTT.

CDR3 loop: CASRRMGASNQPQHF. In nucleotides, the CDR3 is TGTGCCAGCCGACGGATGGGGGCTAGCAATCAGCCCCAGCATTTT. V gene TRBV27 combines with J gene TRBJ1-5; a possible D gene is TRBD1 (6 bases). Trimming cost V 8 bases and J 0 bases, with 14 bases left between them. Germline CDR1 MNHEY, CDR2 SMNVEV (reference sequence). CDR3 size: 15 residues.

The chain recombines TRBV18 with TRBJ1-4; D gene uncertain. Germline values: CDR1 KGHSH, CDR2 LQKENI. This CDR3 has 16 residues. The V end was cut by 3 bases, the J end by 3 bases, with 14 bases between. CDR3 protein: CASSPLAGQANEKLFF. In DNA form, the CDR3 reads TGTGCCAGCTCACCTCTAGCTGGGCAGGCTAATGAAAAACTGTTTTTT.

V gene TRBV6-5 combines with J gene TRBJ2-3; D possibly corresponds to TRBD2 (6 bases). The germline V and J ends were trimmed by 4 bases and 7 bases, with 15 bases remaining between them. The CDR3 extends over 14 amino acids. Germline V CDR1 and CDR2: MNHEY, SVGAGI. The CDR3 DNA reads TGTGCCAGCAGTTTCACGCGGGACGCAAATACGCAGTATTTT. It translates to CASSFTRDANTQYF.

V and J are TRBV28 and TRBJ1-2; 9 bases align to TRBD1. V dropped 6 bases and J dropped 2; count of bases not matched to a gene: 4. This CDR3 spans 14 amino acids. Germline V gene lookup returns CDR1 MDHEN and CDR2 SYDVKM. In nucleotides, the CDR3 is TGTGCCAGCAGACCTACAGGGGGCAACTATGGCTACACCTTC. It yields the protein CASRPTGGNYGYTF.